The 14 T cell receptor beta chains reported below all come from one sample, sequenced in a study of CD8 T cells in ankylosing spondylitis. General study results and limits: A TCR beta motif of several highly homologous variants seemed to mark ankylosing spondylitis blood.

These receptors are not linked to any known antigen. A single record per CDR3 protein comes from TCRdb applying MiXCR to the 5' RACE reads. The table shows 390,000 or so distinct CDR3 sequences, with around 20% occurring only once. Sequenced input: blood, either unsorted or a sorted T cell fraction (not recorded which). These receptors were collected from a male donor with ankylosing spondylitis.

This clonotype was counted once. This sequence joins TRBV7-2 and TRBJ1-2; TRBD1 agrees at 10 bases. The CDR3 totals 16 residues. Germline-derived CDR1 and CDR2 are SGHTA and FQGNSA. J gave up 2 bases and V 4 bases, and 7 bases lay outside the gene matches. CDR3 residues: CASSSTLGQGNYGYTF. Here the CDR3 DNA reads TGTGCCAGCAGCTCTACCCTGGGACAGGGGAACTATGGCTACACCTTC.

The J gene is TRBJ2-3, the V gene TRBV7-3, with D tentatively TRBD2 (6 bases). V was pared by 4 bases and J by 6 bases, with 14 bases between. CDR3 length: 14 amino acids. CDR1 is SGHTA, CDR2 FQGTGA, per germline. CDR3 in DNA: TGTGCCAGCAGCTCCTTATCGGGAGTGGATACGCAGTATTTT. Its protein product is CASSSLSGVDTQYF.

Many counts were recorded for this clonotype. The chain has TRBV29-1 and TRBJ2-1; 7 bases agree with TRBD1. There are 12 residues in the CDR3. Germline V CDR1 and CDR2: SQVTM, ANQGSEA. Losses at the gene ends were 2 bases for V and 6 bases for J; bases not matched to a gene: 1. The CDR3 is CSVEWDSNEQFF. In nucleotides, the CDR3 is TGCAGCGTTGAATGGGACAGCAATGAGCAGTTCTTC.

V and J are TRBV5-4 and TRBJ2-1; 12 bases map to TRBD2. Germline V gene data show CDR1 as SGHNT and CDR2 as YYREEE (reference sequence). V lost 0 bases to trimming and J lost 4 bases; unmatched junction nucleotides: 11. The CDR3 sequence is 19 residues long. The CDR3 reads CASSLELEILAGGYNEQFF. In nucleotides, the CDR3 is TGTGCCAGCAGCTTGGAGTTGGAGATACTAGCGGGGGGATACAATGAGCAGTTCTTC.

This clonotype has only a few counts. The chain uses TRBV28 and TRBJ2-1, with 7 positions matching TRBD2. V was pared by 3 bases and J by 10 bases, with 15 bases of the junction left unmatched. Germline V gene data show CDR1 as MDHEN and CDR2 as SYDVKM. The CDR3 contains 16 residues. CDR3 amino acids: CASSFQVRPTSREQFF. The CDR3 DNA follows: TGTGCCAGCAGTTTCCAAGTGAGGCCGACTAGCCGCGAGCAGTTCTTC.

The table lists this clonotype with a count of one. The chain employs TRBV14 and TRBJ2-1; no definite D call. The ends were cut back, 0 bases at V and 0 bases at J, with 12 bases in the middle. From germline, CDR1 is SGHDN and CDR2 FVKESK. The CDR3 has 17 amino acids. The CDR3: CASSQERASISYNEQFF. The CDR3 DNA reads as TGTGCCAGCAGCCAAGAAAGGGCCAGCATCTCCTACAATGAGCAGTTCTTC.

This clonotype was counted a few times. V and J are TRBV29-1 and TRBJ1-1; 7 nucleotides line up with TRBD1. V lost 6 bases to trimming and J lost 11 bases; unmatched junction nucleotides: 9. The V gene's germline CDR1 is SQVTM and CDR2 ANQGSEA. CDR3 size: 11 residues. The CDR3 reads CSVAGDRDAFF. The CDR3 DNA sequence: TGCAGCGTGGCCGGCGACAGGGATGCTTTCTTT.

The chain employs TRBV20-1 and TRBJ2-7; D might be TRBD2 (6 bases). The CDR3 runs 14 residues. V lost 0 bases and J lost 5, with 14 bases in between. The germline V gene encodes CDR1 DFQATT and CDR2 SNEGSKA (reference sequence). CDR3 region: CSARDGRGQDEQYF. The CDR3 DNA reads TGCAGTGCTAGAGATGGGCGGGGCCAAGACGAGCAGTACTTC.

This clonotype was observed a few times. This chain uses TRBV11-2 with TRBJ2-1, with TRBD2 identical over 7 bases. V gave up 3 bases and J gave up 9 bases; unmatched junction bases: 11. This CDR3 is built from 15 residues. Germline lookup yields CDR1 SGHAT and CDR2 FQNNGV. CDR3 protein: CASSFERDLFGEQFF. The CDR3 region has the DNA TGTGCCAGCAGCTTCGAGCGGGATCTGTTTGGTGAGCAGTTCTTC.

The chain carries TRBV12-3 or TRBV12-4 and TRBJ2-7; maybe TRBD1 (6 bases). The CDR3 spans 15 residues. Trimming shortened V by 5 bases and J by 2 bases, and 16 bases separated the two germline ends. CDR3 nucleotide sequence: TGTGCCAGCAGTCTGACAGGAATACGTACCTACGAGCAGTACTTC. This translates into CASSLTGIRTYEQYF.

The rearrangement joins TRBV5-6 to TRBJ2-7, with D possibly TRBD1 on 5 matching bases. Germline lookup yields CDR1 SGHDT and CDR2 YYEEEE. V lost 1 base, J lost 6 bases, and 14 bases lay in between. The CDR3 extends over 14 amino acids. Here the CDR3 reads CASSLYARVREQYF. CDR3 DNA sequence: TGTGCCAGCAGCTTGTACGCCAGGGTCCGCGAGCAGTACTTC. Full variable domain (outside the CDR3, taken from reference TRBV5-6 and TRBJ2-7): DAGVTQSPTHLIKTRGQQVTLRCSPKSGHDTVSWYQQALGQGPQFIFQYYEEEERQRGNFPDRFSGHQFPNYSSELNVNALLLGDSALYLCASSLYARVREQYFGPGTRLTVT.

This clonotype was seen ten or more times. CDR3 DNA sequence: TGTGCCAGCAGCTTAGACAGGGTGAATGAGCAGTTCTTC. This gives the protein CASSLDRVNEQFF. The chain employs TRBV11-2 and TRBJ2-1, with a possible D match to TRBD1 (5 bases). The length of the CDR3 is 13 residues. Germline V gives CDR1 SGHAT, CDR2 FQNNGV. V was shortened by 0 bases and J by 7 bases, with 7 bases between the two germline ends.

The chain recombines TRBV20-1 with TRBJ2-7; TRBD2 matches at 11 bases. The junction had 12 bases not matched to a gene; V was cut back by 3 bases and J by 5 bases. The V gene's germline CDR1 is DFQATT and CDR2 SNEGSKA (reference sequence). CDR3 size: 16 residues. This CDR3 reads CSASSSTSGNLDEQYF. The CDR3 coding sequence is TGCAGTGCTAGTTCCTCGACTAGCGGGAACCTGGACGAGCAGTACTTC.

This chain joins TRBV7-8 and TRBJ2-1; no firm D call. The V and J ends lost 5 bases and 10 bases respectively, with 15 bases between them. This CDR3 comprises 13 residues. From germline, CDR1 is SGHVS and CDR2 FQNEAQ. CDR3 nucleotides: TGTGCCAGCAGCAGCTCGGACGGATTGGAGCAGTTCTTC. Protein: CASSSSDGLEQFF.